The rows below give T cell receptor beta chains drawn from one sample of a study of blood T cell repertoires in COVID-19. The data were produced by immunoSEQ multiplex PCR, yet TCRdb's version contains in-frame clones alone and is incomplete. The repertoire holds approximately 61,000 clones, with around four fifths as singletons. The sequenced sample was peripheral blood. The receptor source for this set is a man aged 70 or older with acute or convalescent COVID-19. Each CDR3 is given with its conserved first and last residue. The order of the fields is clone size, D gene, J gene, V gene, CDR3 protein, CDR3 DNA. The D gene is left open where the match is weak. Clone sizes are given selectively: once, few, many, or a class where the clone is expanded.

clone size: .; D gene: .; J gene: TRBJ2-1; V gene: TRBV18; CDR3 protein: CASSPRVREQFF; CDR3 DNA: TGTGCCAGCTCACCCAGGGTCCGTGAGCAGTTCTTC
clone size: .; D gene: .; J gene: TRBJ2-7; V gene: TRBV2; CDR3 protein: CASSEALRGGPQGSYEQYF; CDR3 DNA: TGTGCCAGCAGTGAAGCGCTTAGGGGGGGACCCCAGGGCTCCTACGAGCAGTACTTC
clone size: once; D gene: .; J gene: TRBJ1-2; V gene: TRBV27; CDR3 protein: CASSFKLTNYGYTF; CDR3 DNA: TGTGCCAGCAGTTTTAAACTTACTAACTATGGCTACACCTTC
clone size: .; D gene: TRBD1; J gene: TRBJ1-4; V gene: TRBV3-1/TRBV3-2; CDR3 protein: CASSLWDREAEKLFF; CDR3 DNA: TGTGCCAGCAGCCTTTGGGACAGGGAAGCTGAAAAACTGTTTTTT
clone size: .; D gene: .; J gene: TRBJ1-1; V gene: TRBV7-9; CDR3 protein: CASSSPRAGDTEAFF; CDR3 DNA: TGTGCCAGCAGCTCCCCTCGGGCGGGGGACACTGAAGCTTTCTTT
clone size: .; D gene: .; J gene: TRBJ2-7; V gene: TRBV5-6; CDR3 protein: CASSLRQGLEQYF; CDR3 DNA: TGTGCCAGCAGCTTAAGACAGGGACTGGAGCAGTACTTC
clone size: .; D gene: .; J gene: TRBJ2-5; V gene: TRBV4-1; CDR3 protein: CASSQSTNQETQYF; CDR3 DNA: TGCGCCAGCAGCCAATCTACTAACCAAGAGACCCAGTACTTC
clone size: .; D gene: .; J gene: TRBJ2-5; V gene: TRBV6-5; CDR3 protein: CASSYDDRKETQYF; CDR3 DNA: TGTGCCAGCAGTTACGACGACAGGAAAGAGACCCAGTACTTC
clone size: few; D gene: .; J gene: TRBJ1-5; V gene: TRBV28; CDR3 protein: CASSLWGPNQPQHF; CDR3 DNA: TGTGCCAGCAGTTTATGGGGGCCAAATCAGCCCCAGCATTTT
clone size: .; D gene: .; J gene: TRBJ1-5; V gene: TRBV6-1; CDR3 protein: CASSEQVSNQPQHF; CDR3 DNA: TGTGCCAGCAGTGAACAGGTTAGCAATCAGCCCCAGCATTTT
clone size: .; D gene: .; J gene: TRBJ1-2; V gene: TRBV7-2; CDR3 protein: CASSFEAGHGYTF; CDR3 DNA: TGTGCCAGCAGCTTTGAGGCAGGGCATGGCTACACCTTC
clone size: .; D gene: .; J gene: TRBJ1-6; V gene: TRBV5-6; CDR3 protein: CASSLDRWSSYNSPLHF; CDR3 DNA: TGTGCCAGCAGCTTGGACAGGTGGAGCTCCTATAATTCACCCCTCCACTTT
clone size: .; D gene: TRBD1; J gene: TRBJ2-7; V gene: TRBV2; CDR3 protein: CASTWTGGISEQYF; CDR3 DNA: TGTGCCAGCACTTGGACAGGGGGCATCTCCGAGCAGTACTTC
clone size: once; D gene: TRBD1; J gene: TRBJ2-5; V gene: TRBV2; CDR3 protein: CASSVDRVGETQYF; CDR3 DNA: TGTGCCAGCAGTGTAGACAGGGTAGGAGAGACCCAGTACTTC
clone size: .; D gene: .; J gene: TRBJ2-7; V gene: TRBV2; CDR3 protein: CASSGADGIYEQYF; CDR3 DNA: TGTGCCAGCAGTGGTGCGGACGGGATCTACGAGCAGTACTTC
clone size: .; D gene: .; J gene: TRBJ1-3; V gene: TRBV27; CDR3 protein: CASSLSPWRGIGGNTIYF; CDR3 DNA: TGTGCCAGCAGTTTATCCCCCTGGAGGGGCATAGGAGGAAACACCATATATTTT
clone size: .; D gene: TRBD1; J gene: TRBJ2-1; V gene: TRBV5-1; CDR3 protein: CASSPGTGGNEQFF; CDR3 DNA: TGCGCCAGCAGCCCTGGGACAGGGGGCAATGAGCAGTTCTTC
clone size: .; D gene: TRBD1; J gene: TRBJ1-2; V gene: TRBV7-3; CDR3 protein: CASSLQGAGYGYTF; CDR3 DNA: TGTGCCAGCAGCTTACAGGGGGCTGGCTATGGCTACACCTTC
clone size: .; D gene: .; J gene: TRBJ2-1; V gene: TRBV2; CDR3 protein: CASSGGRGVISTDNEQFF; CDR3 DNA: TGTGCCAGCAGTGGGGGCAGGGGCGTAATCTCTACCGACAATGAGCAGTTCTTC
clone size: .; D gene: .; J gene: TRBJ2-3; V gene: TRBV11-2; CDR3 protein: CASSSPRTDTQYF; CDR3 DNA: TGTGCCAGCAGCTCACCTCGGACAGATACGCAGTATTTT
clone size: .; D gene: .; J gene: TRBJ1-5; V gene: TRBV7-9; CDR3 protein: CASSLGQGSGNQPQHF; CDR3 DNA: TGTGCCAGCAGCTTAGGTCAGGGATCGGGCAATCAGCCCCAGCATTTT
clone size: once; D gene: TRBD1; J gene: TRBJ1-1; V gene: TRBV2; CDR3 protein: CASSRDRNTEAFF; CDR3 DNA: TGTGCCAGCAGTCGGGACAGGAACACTGAAGCTTTCTTT
clone size: .; D gene: TRBD1; J gene: TRBJ1-4; V gene: TRBV4-1; CDR3 protein: CASSQSEYRGYLTNEKLFF; CDR3 DNA: TGCGCCAGCAGCCAATCAGAATACAGGGGGTATTTGACTAATGAAAAACTGTTTTTT
clone size: .; D gene: .; J gene: TRBJ1-6; V gene: TRBV2; CDR3 protein: CAGCPQGHYNSPLHF; CDR3 DNA: TGTGCCGGATGCCCCCAGGGCCACTATAATTCACCCCTCCACTTT
clone size: .; D gene: .; J gene: TRBJ2-6; V gene: TRBV6-1; CDR3 protein: CASSDRGAGANVLTF; CDR3 DNA: TGTGCCAGCAGTGACAGGGGCGCTGGGGCCAACGTCCTGACTTTC
clone size: .; D gene: .; J gene: TRBJ1-6; V gene: TRBV4-1; CDR3 protein: CASSQDERPYNSPLHF; CDR3 DNA: TGCGCCAGCAGCCAAGATGAGAGGCCCTATAATTCACCCCTCCACTTT
clone size: .; D gene: TRBD2; J gene: TRBJ2-3; V gene: TRBV24-1; CDR3 protein: CATSDLVAVSGGTDTQYF; CDR3 DNA: TGTGCCACCAGTGACCTCGTTGCGGTTAGCGGGGGCACAGATACGCAGTATTTT
clone size: .; D gene: .; J gene: TRBJ2-7; V gene: TRBV7-2; CDR3 protein: CASSLATDYEQYF; CDR3 DNA: TGTGCCAGCAGCTTAGCGACAGATTACGAGCAGTACTTC
clone size: once; D gene: .; J gene: TRBJ2-3; V gene: TRBV4-1; CDR3 protein: CASSQAGGDRGTDTQYF; CDR3 DNA: TGCGCCAGCAGCCAAGCGGGAGGGGACAGGGGCACAGATACGCAGTATTTT
clone size: .; D gene: TRBD1; J gene: TRBJ1-1; V gene: TRBV5-4; CDR3 protein: CASSSDRGGGAFF; CDR3 DNA: TGTGCCAGCAGCTCTGACAGGGGCGGGGGAGCTTTCTTT
clone size: .; D gene: .; J gene: TRBJ1-3; V gene: TRBV4-2; CDR3 protein: CASSQFDSPFSGNTIYF; CDR3 DNA: TGTGCCAGCAGCCAATTCGACAGCCCCTTCTCTGGAAACACCATATATTTT
clone size: .; D gene: TRBD2; J gene: TRBJ2-3; V gene: TRBV7-6; CDR3 protein: CASSLGSASGGARDTQYF; CDR3 DNA: TGTGCCAGCAGCTTAGGCAGCGCTAGCGGGGGGGCCAGGGATACGCAGTATTTT
clone size: .; D gene: TRBD1; J gene: TRBJ2-2; V gene: TRBV5-1; CDR3 protein: CASSPRTGPVGELFF; CDR3 DNA: TGCGCCAGCAGCCCCCGGACAGGGCCGGTCGGGGAGCTGTTTTTT
clone size: .; D gene: TRBD1; J gene: TRBJ1-3; V gene: TRBV2; CDR3 protein: CASSAPDRVNSGNTIYF; CDR3 DNA: TGTGCCAGCAGTGCCCCCGACAGGGTCAACTCTGGAAACACCATATATTTT
clone size: .; D gene: .; J gene: TRBJ1-4; V gene: TRBV4-1; CDR3 protein: CASSASTGNEKLFF; CDR3 DNA: TGCGCCAGCAGCGCCTCCACAGGGAATGAAAAACTGTTTTTT
clone size: .; D gene: TRBD1; J gene: TRBJ2-1; V gene: TRBV2; CDR3 protein: CASRGDRGLNNEQFF; CDR3 DNA: TGTGCCAGCAGAGGAGACAGGGGGCTCAACAATGAGCAGTTCTTC
clone size: once; D gene: TRBD2; J gene: TRBJ2-3; V gene: TRBV20-1; CDR3 protein: CSASRAGEADTQYF; CDR3 DNA: TGCAGTGCTAGTAGGGCGGGGGAGGCAGATACGCAGTATTTT
clone size: once; D gene: .; J gene: TRBJ2-7; V gene: TRBV3-1/TRBV3-2; CDR3 protein: CASSQEGLGPYEQYF; CDR3 DNA: TGTGCCAGCAGCCAAGAGGGACTTGGTCCCTACGAGCAGTACTTC
clone size: .; D gene: TRBD2; J gene: TRBJ2-5; V gene: TRBV7-9; CDR3 protein: CASSERGGLGTQYF; CDR3 DNA: TGTGCCAGCAGCGAGCGGGGGGGCTTAGGGACCCAGTACTTC
clone size: .; D gene: .; J gene: TRBJ2-1; V gene: TRBV7-9; CDR3 protein: CASSLVRSGRRGNEQFF; CDR3 DNA: TGTGCCAGCAGCTTAGTTCGGAGCGGCCGGCGGGGAAATGAGCAGTTCTTC
clone size: .; D gene: .; J gene: TRBJ2-5; V gene: TRBV2; CDR3 protein: CASNTQGWQETQYF; CDR3 DNA: TGTGCCAGCAACACGCAGGGTTGGCAAGAGACCCAGTACTTC
clone size: .; D gene: .; J gene: TRBJ2-1; V gene: TRBV5-1; CDR3 protein: CASSNPWWGDEQFF; CDR3 DNA: TGCGCCAGCAGCAATCCCTGGTGGGGGGATGAGCAGTTCTTC
clone size: .; D gene: TRBD1; J gene: TRBJ1-1; V gene: TRBV7-9; CDR3 protein: CASSPPGTGVTEAFF; CDR3 DNA: TGTGCCAGCAGCCCCCCGGGGACAGGGGTGACTGAAGCTTTCTTT
clone size: .; D gene: TRBD1; J gene: TRBJ1-2; V gene: TRBV9; CDR3 protein: CASSPTRQGYPGYTF; CDR3 DNA: TGTGCCAGCAGCCCTACTCGACAGGGTTATCCTGGCTACACCTTC
clone size: .; D gene: TRBD2; J gene: TRBJ2-2; V gene: TRBV4-1; CDR3 protein: CASSQATSGAYTGELFF; CDR3 DNA: TGCGCCAGCAGCCAAGCGACTAGCGGGGCTTACACCGGGGAGCTGTTTTTT
clone size: .; D gene: .; J gene: TRBJ2-2; V gene: TRBV2; CDR3 protein: CASSENTDNTGELFF; CDR3 DNA: TGTGCCAGCAGTGAAAATACAGACAACACCGGGGAGCTGTTTTTT
clone size: once; D gene: .; J gene: TRBJ1-5; V gene: TRBV2; CDR3 protein: CASSYRETSGQPQHF; CDR3 DNA: TGTGCCAGCAGCTACAGGGAGACCTCCGGTCAGCCCCAGCATTTT
clone size: few; D gene: .; J gene: TRBJ2-1; V gene: TRBV28; CDR3 protein: CASSLSQDNKQFF; CDR3 DNA: TGTGCCAGCAGTTTATCGCAGGACAACAAGCAGTTCTTC
clone size: .; D gene: .; J gene: TRBJ2-7; V gene: TRBV7-2; CDR3 protein: CASSKGPGAYEQYF; CDR3 DNA: TGTGCCAGCAGCAAAGGCCCAGGGGCCTACGAGCAGTACTTC
clone size: .; D gene: TRBD1; J gene: TRBJ1-2; V gene: TRBV7-9; CDR3 protein: CASSLDRGYGYTF; CDR3 DNA: TGTGCCAGCAGCTTAGACAGGGGTTATGGCTACACCTTC
clone size: .; D gene: TRBD2; J gene: TRBJ2-1; V gene: TRBV14; CDR3 protein: CASSQGTSGGPTLYNEQFF; CDR3 DNA: TGTGCCAGCAGCCAAGGGACTAGCGGGGGCCCTACGCTCTACAATGAGCAGTTCTTC